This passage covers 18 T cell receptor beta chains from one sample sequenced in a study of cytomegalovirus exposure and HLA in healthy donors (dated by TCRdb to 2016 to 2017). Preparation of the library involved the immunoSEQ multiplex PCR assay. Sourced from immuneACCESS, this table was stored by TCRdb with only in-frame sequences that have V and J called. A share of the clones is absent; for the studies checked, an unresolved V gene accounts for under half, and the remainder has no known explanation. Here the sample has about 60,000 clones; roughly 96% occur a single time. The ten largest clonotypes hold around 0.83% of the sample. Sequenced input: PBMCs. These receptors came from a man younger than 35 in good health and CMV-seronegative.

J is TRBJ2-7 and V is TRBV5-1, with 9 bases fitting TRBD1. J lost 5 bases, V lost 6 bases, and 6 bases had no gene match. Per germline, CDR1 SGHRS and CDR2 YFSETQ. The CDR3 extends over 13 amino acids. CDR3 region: CASTSGQGNEQYF. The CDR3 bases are TGCGCCAGCACTTCGGGACAGGGAAACGAGCAGTACTTC.

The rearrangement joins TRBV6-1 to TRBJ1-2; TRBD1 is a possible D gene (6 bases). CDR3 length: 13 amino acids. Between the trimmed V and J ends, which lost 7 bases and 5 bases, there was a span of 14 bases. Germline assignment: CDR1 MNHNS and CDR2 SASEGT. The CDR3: CASTTKTGYGYTF. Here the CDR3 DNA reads TGTGCCAGCACCACCAAGACAGGTTATGGCTACACCTTC.

The CDR3, as DNA: TGTGCCAGCTCGGACAGGGTAGAGGAGACCCAGTACTTC. It encodes CASSDRVEETQYF. The chain employs TRBV28 and TRBJ2-5, with 8 positions matching TRBD1. The CDR3 covers 13 residues. Germline CDR1 and CDR2: MDHEN and SYDVKM. V lost 8 bases to trimming and J lost 5 bases; unmatched junction nucleotides: 7.

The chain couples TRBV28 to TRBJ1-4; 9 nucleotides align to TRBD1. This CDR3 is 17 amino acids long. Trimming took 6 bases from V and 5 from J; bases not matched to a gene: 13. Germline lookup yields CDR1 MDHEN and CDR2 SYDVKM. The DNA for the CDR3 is TGTGCCAGCAGAACAGGGGGCCCTTACAGATTAAATGAAAAACTGTTTTTT. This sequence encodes CASRTGGPYRLNEKLFF.

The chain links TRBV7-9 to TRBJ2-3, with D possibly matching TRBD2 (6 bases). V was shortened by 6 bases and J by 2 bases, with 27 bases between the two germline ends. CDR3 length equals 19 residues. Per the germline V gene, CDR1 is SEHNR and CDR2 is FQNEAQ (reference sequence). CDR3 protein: CASSPLPLHSGIITDTQYF. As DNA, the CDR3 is TGTGCCAGCAGTCCCTTACCCCTCCATAGCGGAATAATCACAGATACGCAGTATTTT.

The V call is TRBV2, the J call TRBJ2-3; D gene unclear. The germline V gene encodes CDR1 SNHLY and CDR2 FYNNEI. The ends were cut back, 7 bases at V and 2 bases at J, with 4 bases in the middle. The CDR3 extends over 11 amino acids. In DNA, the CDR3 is TGTGCCAGCACAAACACAGATACGCAGTATTTT. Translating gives CASTNTDTQYF.

CDR3 DNA: TGTGCCAGCTCACCAACGAGCGGGGAGCTGTTTTTT. Translated, it gives CASSPTSGELFF. The gene calls are TRBV18 and TRBJ2-2; D not certain. Germline V gives CDR1 KGHSH, CDR2 LQKENI. This CDR3 has 12 amino acids. Trimming stripped 2 bases from V and 7 bases from J, with 5 bases between. Using reference TRBV18 and TRBJ2-2 for the parts outside the CDR3, the full variable domain is NAGVMQNPRHLVRRRGQEARLRCSPMKGHSHVYWYRQLPEEGLKFMVYLQKENIIDESGMPKERFSAEFPKEGPSILRIQQVVRGDSAAYFCASSPTSGELFFGEGSRLTVL.

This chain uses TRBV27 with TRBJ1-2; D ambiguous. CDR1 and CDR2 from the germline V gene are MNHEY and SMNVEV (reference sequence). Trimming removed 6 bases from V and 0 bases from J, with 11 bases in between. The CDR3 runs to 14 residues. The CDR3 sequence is CASSRGTANYGYTF. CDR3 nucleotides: TGTGCCAGCAGCCGGGGAACAGCTAACTATGGCTACACCTTC.

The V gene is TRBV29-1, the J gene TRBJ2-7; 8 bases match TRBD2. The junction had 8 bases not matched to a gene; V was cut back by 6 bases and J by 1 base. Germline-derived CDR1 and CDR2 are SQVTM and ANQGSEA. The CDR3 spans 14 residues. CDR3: CSVKTSGPSYEQYF. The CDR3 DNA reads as TGCAGCGTCAAAACTAGCGGCCCGTCCTACGAGCAGTACTTC.

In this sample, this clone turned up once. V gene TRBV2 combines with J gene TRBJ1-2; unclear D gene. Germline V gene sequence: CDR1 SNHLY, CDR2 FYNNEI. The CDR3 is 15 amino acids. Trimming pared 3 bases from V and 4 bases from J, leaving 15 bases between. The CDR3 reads CASSEFQGGLYGYTF. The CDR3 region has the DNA TGTGCCAGCAGTGAGTTCCAAGGTGGGCTCTATGGCTACACCTTC.

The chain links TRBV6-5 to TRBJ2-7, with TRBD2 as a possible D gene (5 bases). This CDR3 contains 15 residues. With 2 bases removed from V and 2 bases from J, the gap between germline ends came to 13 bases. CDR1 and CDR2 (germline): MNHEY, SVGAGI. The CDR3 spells CASSYGWELTYEQYF. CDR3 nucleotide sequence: TGTGCCAGCAGTTACGGGTGGGAGCTAACCTACGAGCAGTACTTC.

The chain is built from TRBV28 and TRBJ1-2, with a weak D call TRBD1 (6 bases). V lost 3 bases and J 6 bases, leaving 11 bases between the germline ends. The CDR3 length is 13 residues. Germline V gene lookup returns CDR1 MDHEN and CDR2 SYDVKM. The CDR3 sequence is CASSFGGRNGYTF. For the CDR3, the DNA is TGTGCCAGCAGTTTTGGGGGCAGAAATGGCTACACCTTC.

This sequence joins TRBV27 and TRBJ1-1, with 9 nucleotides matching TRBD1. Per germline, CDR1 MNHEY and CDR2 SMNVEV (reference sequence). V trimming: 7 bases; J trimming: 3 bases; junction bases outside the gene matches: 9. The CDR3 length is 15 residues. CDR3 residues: CASKVLQGAYTEAFF. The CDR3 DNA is TGTGCCAGCAAGGTATTACAGGGGGCTTACACTGAAGCTTTCTTT.

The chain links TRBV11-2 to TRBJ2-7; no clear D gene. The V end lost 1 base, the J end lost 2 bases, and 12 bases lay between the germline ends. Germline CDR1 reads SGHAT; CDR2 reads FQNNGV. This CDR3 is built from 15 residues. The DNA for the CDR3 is TGTGCCAGCAGCTTAGGGGCAGTTTCCCCCTACGAGCAGTACTTC. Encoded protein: CASSLGAVSPYEQYF.

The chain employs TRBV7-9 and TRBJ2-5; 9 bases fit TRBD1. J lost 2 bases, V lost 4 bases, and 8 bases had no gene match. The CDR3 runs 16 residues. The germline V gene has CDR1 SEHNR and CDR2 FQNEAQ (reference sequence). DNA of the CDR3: TGTGCCAGCAGCTCACAGGGCGGGACAGGGCAAGAGACCCAGTACTTC. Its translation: CASSSQGGTGQETQYF.

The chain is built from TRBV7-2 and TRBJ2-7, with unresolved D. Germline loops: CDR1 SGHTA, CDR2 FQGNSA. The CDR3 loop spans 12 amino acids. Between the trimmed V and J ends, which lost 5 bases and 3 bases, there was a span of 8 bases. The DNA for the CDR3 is TGTGCCAGCAGCCCTACCTACTACGAGCAGTACTTC. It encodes CASSPTYYEQYF. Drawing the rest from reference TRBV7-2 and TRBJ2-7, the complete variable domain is GAGVSQSPSNKVTEKGKDVELRCDPISGHTALYWYRQSLGQGLEFLIYFQGNSAPDKSGLPSDRFSAERTGGSVSTLTIQRTQQEDSAVYLCASSPTYYEQYFGPGTRLTVT.

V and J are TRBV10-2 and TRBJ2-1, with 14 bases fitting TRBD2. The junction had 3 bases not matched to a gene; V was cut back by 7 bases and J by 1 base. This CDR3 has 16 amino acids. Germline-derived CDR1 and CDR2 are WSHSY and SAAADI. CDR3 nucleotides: TGCGCCAGCAAGGGACTAGCGGGAGAATCCTACAATGAGCAGTTCTTC. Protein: CASKGLAGESYNEQFF.

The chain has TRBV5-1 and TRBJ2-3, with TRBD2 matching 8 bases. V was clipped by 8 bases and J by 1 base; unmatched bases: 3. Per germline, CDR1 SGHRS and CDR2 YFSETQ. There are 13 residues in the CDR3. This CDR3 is CASRREGTDTQYF. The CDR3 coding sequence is TGCGCCAGTAGGCGGGAGGGCACAGATACGCAGTATTTT.